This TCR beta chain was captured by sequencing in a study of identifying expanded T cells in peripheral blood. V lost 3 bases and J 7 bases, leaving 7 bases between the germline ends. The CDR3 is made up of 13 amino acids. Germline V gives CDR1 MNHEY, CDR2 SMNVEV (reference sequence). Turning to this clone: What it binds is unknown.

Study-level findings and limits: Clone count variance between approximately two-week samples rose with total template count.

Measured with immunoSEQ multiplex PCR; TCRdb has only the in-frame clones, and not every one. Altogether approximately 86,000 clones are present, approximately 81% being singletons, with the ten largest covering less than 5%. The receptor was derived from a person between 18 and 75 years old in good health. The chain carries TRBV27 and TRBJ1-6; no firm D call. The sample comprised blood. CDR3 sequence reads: CASSLWENSPLHF. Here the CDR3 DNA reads TGTGCCAGCAGTTTGTGGGAAAATTCACCCCTCCACTTT.